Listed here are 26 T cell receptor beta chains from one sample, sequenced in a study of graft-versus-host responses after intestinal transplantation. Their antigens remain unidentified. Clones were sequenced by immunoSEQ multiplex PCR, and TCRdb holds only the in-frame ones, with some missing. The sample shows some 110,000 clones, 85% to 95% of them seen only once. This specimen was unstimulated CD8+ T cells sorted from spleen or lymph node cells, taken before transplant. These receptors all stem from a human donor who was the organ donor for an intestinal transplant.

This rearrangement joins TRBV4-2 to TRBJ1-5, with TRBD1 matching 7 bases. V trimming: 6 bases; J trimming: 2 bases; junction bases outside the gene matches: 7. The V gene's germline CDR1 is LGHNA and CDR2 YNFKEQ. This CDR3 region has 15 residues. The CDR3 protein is CASRPRQGRNQPQHF. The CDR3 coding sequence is TGTGCCAGCAGACCGCGACAGGGCCGCAATCAGCCCCAGCATTTT.

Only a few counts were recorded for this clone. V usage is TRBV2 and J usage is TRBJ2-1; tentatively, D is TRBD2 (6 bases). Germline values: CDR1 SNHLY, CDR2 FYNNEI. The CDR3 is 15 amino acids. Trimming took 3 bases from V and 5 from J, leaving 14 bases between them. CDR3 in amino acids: CASSDQLAVNNEQFF. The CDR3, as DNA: TGTGCCAGCAGTGATCAGTTAGCGGTCAACAATGAGCAGTTCTTC.

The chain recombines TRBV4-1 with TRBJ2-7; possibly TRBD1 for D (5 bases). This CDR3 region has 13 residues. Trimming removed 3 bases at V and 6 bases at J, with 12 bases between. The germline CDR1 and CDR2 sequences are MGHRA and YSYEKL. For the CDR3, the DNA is TGCGCCAGCAGCCAGGGGCCCTGGGCCGAGCAGTACTTC. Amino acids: CASSQGPWAEQYF.

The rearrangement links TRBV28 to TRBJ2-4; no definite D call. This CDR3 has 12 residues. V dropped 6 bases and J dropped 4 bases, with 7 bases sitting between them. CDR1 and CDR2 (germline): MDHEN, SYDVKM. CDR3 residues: CASSQEKNIQYF. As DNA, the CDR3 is TGTGCCAGCAGCCAGGAAAAAAACATTCAGTACTTC.

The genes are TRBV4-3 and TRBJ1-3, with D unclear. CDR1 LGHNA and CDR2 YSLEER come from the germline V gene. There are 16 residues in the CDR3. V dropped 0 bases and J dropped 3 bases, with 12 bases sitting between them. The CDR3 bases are TGCGCCAGCAGCCAAGACGTTAGAGGGAGTGGAAACACCATATATTTT. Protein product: CASSQDVRGSGNTIYF.

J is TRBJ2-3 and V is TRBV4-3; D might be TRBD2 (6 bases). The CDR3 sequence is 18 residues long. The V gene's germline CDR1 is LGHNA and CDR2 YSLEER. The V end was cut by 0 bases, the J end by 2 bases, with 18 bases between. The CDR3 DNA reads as TGCGCCAGCAGCCAAGAGGGTTCTGGGGGAGGAATCACAGATACGCAGTATTTT. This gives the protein CASSQEGSGGGITDTQYF.

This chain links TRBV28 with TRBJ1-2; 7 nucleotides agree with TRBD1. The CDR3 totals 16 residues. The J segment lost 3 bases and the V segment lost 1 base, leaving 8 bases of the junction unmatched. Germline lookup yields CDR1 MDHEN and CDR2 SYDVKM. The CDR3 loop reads CASSLFLGQTYYGYTF. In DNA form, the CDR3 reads TGTGCCAGCAGTTTATTCCTGGGACAGACATACTATGGCTACACCTTC.

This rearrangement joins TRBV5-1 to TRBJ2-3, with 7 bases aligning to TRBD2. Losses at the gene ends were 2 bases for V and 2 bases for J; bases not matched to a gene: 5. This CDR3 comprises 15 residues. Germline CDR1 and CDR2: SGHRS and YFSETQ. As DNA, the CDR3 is TGCGCCAGCAGCTTTTGGACTAGTTCCACAGATACGCAGTATTTT. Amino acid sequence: CASSFWTSSTDTQYF.

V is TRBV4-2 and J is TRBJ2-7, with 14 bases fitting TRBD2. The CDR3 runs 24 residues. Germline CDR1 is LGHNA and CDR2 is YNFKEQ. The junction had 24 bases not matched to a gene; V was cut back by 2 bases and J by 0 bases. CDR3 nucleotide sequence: TGTGCCAGCAGCCAATATAGTTTTCAGTACGGAGGACTAGCGGGAGGAAAACCCTCCTACGAGCAGTACTTC. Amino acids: CASSQYSFQYGGLAGGKPSYEQYF.

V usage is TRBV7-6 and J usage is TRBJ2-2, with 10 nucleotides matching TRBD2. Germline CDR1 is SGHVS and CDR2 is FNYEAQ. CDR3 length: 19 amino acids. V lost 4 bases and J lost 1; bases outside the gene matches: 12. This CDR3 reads CASSSARGASGRNTGELFF. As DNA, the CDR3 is TGTGCCAGCAGCTCTGCAAGAGGGGCTAGCGGGAGGAACACCGGGGAGCTGTTTTTT.

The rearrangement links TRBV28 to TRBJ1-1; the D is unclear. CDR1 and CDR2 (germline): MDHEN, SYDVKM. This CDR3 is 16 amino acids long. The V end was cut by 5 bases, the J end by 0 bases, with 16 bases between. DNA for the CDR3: TGTGCCAGCAGTGGACGGACCGTCCCTATGAACACTGAAGCTTTCTTT. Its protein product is CASSGRTVPMNTEAFF. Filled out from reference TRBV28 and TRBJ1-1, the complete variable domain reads DVKVTQSSRYLVKRTGEKVFLECVQDMDHENMFWYRQDPGLGLRLIYFSYDVKMKEKGDIPEGYSVSREKKERFSLILESASTNQTSMYLCASSGRTVPMNTEAFFGQGTRLTVV.

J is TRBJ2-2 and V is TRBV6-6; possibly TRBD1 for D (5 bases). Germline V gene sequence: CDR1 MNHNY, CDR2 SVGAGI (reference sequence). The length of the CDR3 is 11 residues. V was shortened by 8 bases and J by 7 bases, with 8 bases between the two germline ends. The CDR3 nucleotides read TGTGCCAGCGGCGACAGCGGGGAGCTGTTTTTT. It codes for CASGDSGELFF.

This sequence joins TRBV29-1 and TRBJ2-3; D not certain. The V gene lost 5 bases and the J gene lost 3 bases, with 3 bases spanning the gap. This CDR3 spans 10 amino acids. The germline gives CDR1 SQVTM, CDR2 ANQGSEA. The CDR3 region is CSVLTDTQYF. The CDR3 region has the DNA TGCAGCGTTTTGACAGATACGCAGTATTTT.

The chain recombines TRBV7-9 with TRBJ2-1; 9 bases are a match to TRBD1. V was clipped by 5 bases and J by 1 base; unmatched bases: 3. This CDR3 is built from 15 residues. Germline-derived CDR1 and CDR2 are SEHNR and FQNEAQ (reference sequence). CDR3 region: CASSLQGASYNEQFF. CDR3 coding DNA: TGTGCCAGCAGCCTACAGGGGGCGTCCTACAATGAGCAGTTCTTC.

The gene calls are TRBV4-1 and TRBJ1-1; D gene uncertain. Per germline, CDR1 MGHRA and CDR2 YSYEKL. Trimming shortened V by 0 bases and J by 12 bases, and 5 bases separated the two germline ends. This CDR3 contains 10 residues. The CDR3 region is CASSQERTFF. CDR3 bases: TGCGCCAGCAGCCAAGAGAGGACTTTCTTT.

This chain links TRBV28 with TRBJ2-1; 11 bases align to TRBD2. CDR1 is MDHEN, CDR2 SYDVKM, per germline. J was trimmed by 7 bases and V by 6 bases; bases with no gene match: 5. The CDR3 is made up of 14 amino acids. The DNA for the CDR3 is TGTGCCAGCAGGCCCCGACTAGCGGGGAATGAGCAGTTCTTC. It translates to CASRPRLAGNEQFF.

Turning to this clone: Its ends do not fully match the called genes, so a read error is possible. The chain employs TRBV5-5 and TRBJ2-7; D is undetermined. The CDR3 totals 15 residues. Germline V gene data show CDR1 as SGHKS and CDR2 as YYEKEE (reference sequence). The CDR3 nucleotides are TGTGCCAGCAGCTTACAACACCATCCCCTGGCTACTGACTTTTTC. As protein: CASSLQHHPLATDFF.

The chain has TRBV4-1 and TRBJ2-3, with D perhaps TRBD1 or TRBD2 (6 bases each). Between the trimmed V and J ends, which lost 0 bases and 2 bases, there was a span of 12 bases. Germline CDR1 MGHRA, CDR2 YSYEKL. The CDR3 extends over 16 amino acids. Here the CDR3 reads CASSQDGTGATDTQYF. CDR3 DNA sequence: TGCGCCAGCAGCCAAGATGGTACGGGGGCCACAGATACGCAGTATTTT.

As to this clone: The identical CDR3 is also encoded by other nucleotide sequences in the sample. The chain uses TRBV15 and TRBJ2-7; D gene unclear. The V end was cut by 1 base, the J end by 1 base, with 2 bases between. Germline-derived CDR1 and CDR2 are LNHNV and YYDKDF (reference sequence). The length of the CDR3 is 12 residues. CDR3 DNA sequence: TGTGCCACCAGCAGAGGGTCCTACGAGCAGTACTTC. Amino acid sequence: CATSRGSYEQYF.

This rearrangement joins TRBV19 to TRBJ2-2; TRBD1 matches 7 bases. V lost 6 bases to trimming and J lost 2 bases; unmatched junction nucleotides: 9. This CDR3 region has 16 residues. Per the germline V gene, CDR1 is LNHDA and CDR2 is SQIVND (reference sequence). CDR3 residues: CASRAPGQINTGELFF. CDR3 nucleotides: TGTGCCAGTAGGGCACCGGGACAGATCAACACCGGGGAGCTGTTTTTT.

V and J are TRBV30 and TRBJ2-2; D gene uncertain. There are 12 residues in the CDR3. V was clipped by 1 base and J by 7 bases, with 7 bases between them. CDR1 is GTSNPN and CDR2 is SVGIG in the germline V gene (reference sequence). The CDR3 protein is CAWSALFGELFF. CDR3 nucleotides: TGTGCCTGGAGTGCCCTTTTCGGGGAGCTGTTTTTT.

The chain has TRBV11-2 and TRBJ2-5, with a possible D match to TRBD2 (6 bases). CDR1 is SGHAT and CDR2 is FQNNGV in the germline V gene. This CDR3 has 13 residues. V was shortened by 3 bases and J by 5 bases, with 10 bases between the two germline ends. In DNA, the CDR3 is TGTGCCAGCAGCTTTGCGGGGACGGAGACCCAGTACTTC. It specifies CASSFAGTETQYF.

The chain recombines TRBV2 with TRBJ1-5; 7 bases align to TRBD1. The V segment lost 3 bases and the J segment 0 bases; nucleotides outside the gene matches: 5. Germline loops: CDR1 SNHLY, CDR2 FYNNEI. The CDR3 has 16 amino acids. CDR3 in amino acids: CASSDYGTDSNQPQHF. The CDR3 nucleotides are TGTGCCAGCAGTGACTACGGGACAGATAGCAATCAGCCCCAGCATTTT. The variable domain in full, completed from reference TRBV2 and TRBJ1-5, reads EPEVTQTPSHQVTQMGQEVILRCVPISNHLYFYWYRQILGQKVEFLVSFYNNEISEKSEIFDDQFSVERPDGSNFTLKIRSTKLEDSAMYFCASSDYGTDSNQPQHFGDGTRLSIL.

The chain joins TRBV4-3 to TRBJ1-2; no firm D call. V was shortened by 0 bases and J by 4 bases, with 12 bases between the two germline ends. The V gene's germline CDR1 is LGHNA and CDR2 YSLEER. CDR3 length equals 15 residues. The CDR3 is CASSQDRGPTYGYTF. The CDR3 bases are TGCGCCAGCAGCCAAGATAGAGGGCCAACCTATGGCTACACCTTC.

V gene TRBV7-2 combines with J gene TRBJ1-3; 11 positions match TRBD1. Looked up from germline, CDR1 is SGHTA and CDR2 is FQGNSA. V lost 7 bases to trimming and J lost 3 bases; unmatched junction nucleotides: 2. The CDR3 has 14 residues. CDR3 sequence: CASTGTGGGNTIYF. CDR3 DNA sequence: TGTGCCAGCACCGGGACAGGGGGTGGAAACACCATATATTTT.

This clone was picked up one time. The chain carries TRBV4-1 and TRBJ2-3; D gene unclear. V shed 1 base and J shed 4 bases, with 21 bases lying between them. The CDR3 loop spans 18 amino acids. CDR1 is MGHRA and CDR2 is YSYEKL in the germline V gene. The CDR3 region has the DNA TGCGCCAGCAGCCAAGTTAGGTCATTGGTCCCAGCCGCAGATACGCAGTATTTT. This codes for CASSQVRSLVPAADTQYF.